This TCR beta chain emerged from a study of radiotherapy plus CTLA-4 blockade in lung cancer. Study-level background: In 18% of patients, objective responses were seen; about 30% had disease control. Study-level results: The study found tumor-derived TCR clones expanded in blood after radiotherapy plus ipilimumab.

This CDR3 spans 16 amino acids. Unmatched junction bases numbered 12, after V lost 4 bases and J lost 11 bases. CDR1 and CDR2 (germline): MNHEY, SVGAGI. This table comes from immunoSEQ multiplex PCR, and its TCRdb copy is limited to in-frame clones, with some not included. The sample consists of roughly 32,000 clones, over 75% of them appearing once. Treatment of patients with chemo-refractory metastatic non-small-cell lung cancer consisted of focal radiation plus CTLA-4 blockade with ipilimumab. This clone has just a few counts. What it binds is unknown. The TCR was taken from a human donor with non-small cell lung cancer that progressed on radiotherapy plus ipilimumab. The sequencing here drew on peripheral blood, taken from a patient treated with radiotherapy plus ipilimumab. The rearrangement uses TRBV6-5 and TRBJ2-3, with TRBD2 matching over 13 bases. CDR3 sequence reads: CASSSKGLAGVQGQYF. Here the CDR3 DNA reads TGTGCCAGCAGTTCCAAAGGACTAGCGGGGGTCCAAGGGCAGTATTTT.